These 23 T cell receptor beta chains were sequenced from one sample in a study of radiation and T cells in renal cell carcinoma. Stated time point: blood 4 weeks post-SBRT, at nephrectomy. Regarding treatment: 15 Gy SBRT to primary tumor, nephrectomy 4 weeks later. The data were produced by immunoSEQ multiplex PCR, yet TCRdb's version contains in-frame clones alone and is incomplete. The repertoire consists of about 140,000 clones, with 65% to 90% occurring once and the leading ten covering around a sixth. The specimen was blood, collected from a patient whose treatment included radiotherapy and nephrectomy. The receptors were gathered from a woman aged 45 to 65 with renal cell carcinoma.

V usage is TRBV12-2 and J usage is TRBJ1-5; TRBD1 reflects the table's D call only, with no check against the DNA. TRBV12-2 is annotated as a pseudogene. This CDR3 region has 16 residues. The chain's CDR3 is CASRVTGTGRNQPQHF. DNA for the CDR3: TGTGCAAGTCGCGTAACCGGGACAGGGCGAAATCAGCCCCAGCATTTT.

The V call is TRBV5-3, the J call TRBJ2-7; D may be TRBD2 (6 bases). TRBV5-3 qualifies as an ORF whose function is uncertain. Trimming removed 1 base at V and 2 bases at J, with 16 bases between. There are 16 residues in the CDR3. CDR3 region: CARSLWGRDSAYEQYF. Written as DNA, the CDR3 is TGTGCCAGAAGCTTGTGGGGCCGGGACTCGGCCTACGAGCAGTACTTC.

This chain joins TRBV4-3 and TRBJ1-2; D gene unclear. V dropped 1 base and J dropped 8 bases, with 14 bases sitting between them. The germline V gene has CDR1 LGHNA and CDR2 YSLEER. This CDR3 is 14 amino acids long. The CDR3 loop is CASSQGPGSRGYTF. Here the CDR3 DNA reads TGCGCCAGCAGCCAAGGTCCTGGGTCTCGGGGCTACACCTTC.

CDR3 bases: TGTGCCAGTAGTACGGGACAGGGATCGGACATTCAGTACTTC. Amino acids: CASSTGQGSDIQYF. V usage is TRBV19 and J usage is TRBJ2-4; the match to TRBD1 covers 9 bases. V lost 4 bases, J lost 8 bases, and 6 bases stayed unmatched. The CDR3 contains 14 residues. The germline V gene has CDR1 LNHDA and CDR2 SQIVND (reference sequence).

The CDR3 bases are TGCGCCAGCAGCGGGACAGGGAGGAGCACCGGGGAGCTGTTTTTT. Translated, it gives CASSGTGRSTGELFF. The rearrangement uses TRBV5-1 and TRBJ2-2, with 9 bases identical to TRBD1. This CDR3 comprises 15 residues. Trimming took 4 bases from V and 4 from J; bases not matched to a gene: 5. Germline V gene lookup returns CDR1 SGHRS and CDR2 YFSETQ.

The J gene is TRBJ2-7, the V gene TRBV4-1; D tentatively reads TRBD1 or TRBD2 (5 bases each). The CDR3 consists of 12 residues. CDR1 MGHRA and CDR2 YSYEKL come from the germline V gene. V dropped 5 bases and J dropped 3 bases, with 8 bases sitting between them. The CDR3 spells CASSRDGYEQYF. The CDR3 nucleotides read TGCGCCAGCAGCAGGGACGGCTACGAGCAGTACTTC.

The V call is TRBV29-1, the J call TRBJ2-1, with a tentative D call TRBD1 (8 bases). CDR1 is SQVTM, CDR2 ANQGSEA, per germline. The CDR3 spans 17 residues. V lost 2 bases and J lost 8, with 25 bases in between. The CDR3 region has the DNA TGCAGCGTTGAAACAGGACAGGGAACGGGAGGAAGGGATGAGCAGTTCTTC. Encoded protein: CSVETGQGTGGRDEQFF.

This clone has a single count. The rearrangement links TRBV11-2 to TRBJ2-2; D gene unclear. The CDR3 is 13 residues long. V was pared by 5 bases and J by 7 bases, with 11 bases between. Germline values: CDR1 SGHAT, CDR2 FQNNGV. This chain's CDR3 is CASSQLRNGELFF. In DNA, the CDR3 is TGTGCCAGCAGCCAACTGAGGAACGGGGAGCTGTTTTTT.

V and J are TRBV5-1 and TRBJ1-1; possibly TRBD1 for D (5 bases). The V end lost 5 bases, the J end lost 1 base, and 9 bases lay between the germline ends. The V gene's germline CDR1 is SGHRS and CDR2 YFSETQ. CDR3 length: 13 residues. The CDR3 nucleotides read TGCGCCAGCAGTAAGACAGCGAACACTGAAGCTTTCTTT. As protein: CASSKTANTEAFF.

This clone was detected a few times. This chain joins TRBV4-1 and TRBJ1-5, with 8 bases aligning to TRBD1. V trimming: 0 bases; J trimming: 9 bases; junction bases outside the gene matches: 13. The germline gives CDR1 MGHRA, CDR2 YSYEKL. This CDR3 spans 17 amino acids. The CDR3 reads CASSQDPRGPLDLPQHF. The CDR3 DNA follows: TGCGCCAGCAGCCAAGATCCCAGGGGGCCCTTAGATTTGCCCCAGCATTTT.

V usage is TRBV6-1 and J usage is TRBJ2-7, with D tentatively TRBD1 (5 bases). The ends were cut back, 6 bases at V and 2 bases at J, with 14 bases in the middle. The CDR3 runs 14 residues. Per germline, CDR1 MNHNS and CDR2 SASEGT. CDR3 region: CASRSDRYAYEQYF. The CDR3 DNA reads TGTGCCAGCAGGTCAGACAGATACGCCTACGAGCAGTACTTC.

As concerns this clone: An end of the junction does not agree with germline; a read error may underlie this. The V and J genes are TRBV2 and TRBJ1-6; no definite D call. The CDR3 loop spans 15 amino acids. CDR1 is SNHLY and CDR2 is FYNNEI in the germline V gene. The CDR3 DNA reads TGTGCCAGCAATGAAAATTCGGGTTCGAATTCACCCCTCCACTTT. It is translated as CASNENSGSNSPLHF.

The J gene is TRBJ1-1, the V gene TRBV27; 9 nucleotides line up with TRBD1. CDR3 length: 14 residues. After removal of 5 bases from V and 3 bases from J, the junction contained 4 bases not matched to a gene. The germline V gene has CDR1 MNHEY and CDR2 SMNVEV (reference sequence). CDR3 sequence: CASSQGTGYTEAFF. CDR3 bases: TGTGCCAGCAGTCAAGGGACAGGGTACACTGAAGCTTTCTTT.

This chain links TRBV10-3 with TRBJ2-1; 7 nucleotides agree with TRBD2. Germline V gene sequence: CDR1 ENHRY, CDR2 SYGVKD. The CDR3 spans 17 residues. V lost 0 bases, J lost 2 bases, and 7 bases stayed unmatched. Here the CDR3 DNA reads TGTGCCATCAGTGAGTCGGGAGGGGCAGGAGCCTACAATGAGCAGTTCTTC. It codes for CAISESGGAGAYNEQFF.

V and J are TRBV19 and TRBJ2-1; 15 bases agree with TRBD2. Germline trimming cut 7 bases from V and 9 bases from J; bases unmatched to any gene: 13. This CDR3 comprises 17 residues. CDR1 LNHDA and CDR2 SQIVND come from the germline V gene (reference sequence). The CDR3 sequence is CASTHMRGLAGGSEQFF. The DNA of the CDR3 is TGTGCCAGTACCCACATGCGGGGACTAGCGGGAGGAAGTGAGCAGTTCTTC.

Here the CDR3 reads CASIGGRGYTEAFF. CDR3 coding DNA: TGTGCCAGTATTGGGGGCCGGGGTTACACTGAAGCTTTCTTT. This sequence joins TRBV19 and TRBJ1-1; D is possibly TRBD1 (6 bases). V shed 7 bases and J shed 3 bases, with 15 bases lying between them. Per germline, CDR1 LNHDA and CDR2 SQIVND (reference sequence). CDR3 size: 14 residues.

This clone ranks as medium-sized. The chain uses TRBV5-6 and TRBJ1-1, with D possibly TRBD1 on 5 matching bases. The germline V gene has CDR1 SGHDT and CDR2 YYEEEE. With 0 bases removed from V and 7 bases from J, the gap between germline ends came to 13 bases. The CDR3 loop spans 14 amino acids. CDR3 bases: TGTGCCAGCAGCTTGGGCGGGACGGAGTATGAAGCTTTCTTT. Residues: CASSLGGTEYEAFF.

Only one count was recorded for this clone. The rearrangement links TRBV5-8 to TRBJ2-6; no reliable D call. Trimming cost V 2 bases and J 5 bases, with 20 bases left between them. This CDR3 region has 18 residues. Germline V gene lookup returns CDR1 SGHTS and CDR2 YDEGEE. CDR3 coding DNA: TGTGCCAGCAGCTTTGACGGTCGGGTTTCTCTCCGGGCCAACGTCCTGACTTTC. Protein sequence: CASSFDGRVSLRANVLTF.

This clone was recorded once. The chain has TRBV18 and TRBJ1-2; weak D call: TRBD1 (5 bases). The germline V and J ends were trimmed by 0 bases and 4 bases, with 12 bases remaining between them. The CDR3 length is 15 residues. Germline assignment: CDR1 KGHSH and CDR2 LQKENI. The CDR3 spells CASSPPNGAGYGYTF. The CDR3 nucleotides read TGTGCCAGCTCACCACCGAATGGGGCGGGCTATGGCTACACCTTC.

The sample holds a few counts of this clone. The genes are TRBV4-1 and TRBJ1-4, with a possible D match to TRBD1 (5 bases). Deletions cut 7 bases from V and 10 bases from J, with 19 bases between. CDR3 size: 14 residues. Germline lookup yields CDR1 MGHRA and CDR2 YSYEKL. In nucleotides, the CDR3 is TGCGCCAGCAAAGCAGTTGGGGCCAAGCGAAAACTGTTTTTT. Amino acid sequence: CASKAVGAKRKLFF.

The genes are TRBV4-3 and TRBJ1-3; no definite D call. This CDR3 comprises 14 residues. Germline CDR1 is LGHNA and CDR2 is YSLEER. The germline V and J ends were trimmed by 4 bases and 0 bases, with 7 bases remaining between them. The CDR3 bases are TGCGCCAGCAGCCTAGGTGTCTCTGGAAACACCATATATTTT. Protein product: CASSLGVSGNTIYF.

The chain has TRBV7-9 and TRBJ1-6; D may be TRBD1 (5 bases). This CDR3 spans 16 amino acids. V was cut by 1 base and J by 5 bases, with 12 bases left in between. The germline V gene encodes CDR1 SEHNR and CDR2 FQNEAQ (reference sequence). The CDR3 sequence is CASSLEPGRDNSPLHF. In nucleotides, the CDR3 is TGTGCCAGCAGCTTAGAACCAGGGAGGGATAATTCACCCCTCCACTTT.

The gene calls are TRBV28 and TRBJ1-4; D unresolved. Germline values: CDR1 MDHEN, CDR2 SYDVKM. V lost 4 bases, J lost 4 bases, and 13 bases lay in between. The CDR3 length is 15 residues. In nucleotides, the CDR3 is TGTGCCAGCAGTTCCTCCCGGCAGGTTAATGAAAAACTGTTTTTT. It specifies CASSSSRQVNEKLFF.